What follows describes a single T cell receptor (beta chain). The antigen remains unidentified. The data were obtained in a study of cytomegalovirus exposure and HLA in healthy donors. Study background: Earlier results showed almost 120 million unique TCR beta sequences derived from 150 million to 200 million T cells. Study-wide findings and caveats: The study found most TCR sequences rare, yet found some public TCRs in many donors.

PCR was performed using 60 Vbeta and 13 Jbeta primers. Clones were sequenced by immunoSEQ multiplex PCR, and TCRdb holds only the in-frame ones, with some missing. The sample holds around 93,000 clones, around 84% seen once. The CDR3 totals 13 residues. Looked up from germline, CDR1 is SGHAT and CDR2 is FQDESV (reference sequence). V was clipped by 2 bases and J by 2 bases, with 7 bases between them. The receptor was derived from a middle-aged woman in good health and CMV-seronegative. The rearrangement joins TRBV11-1 to TRBJ2-7; D is unresolved. The sequencing sample was made of PBMCs. The CDR3 DNA is TGTGCCAGCAGCTTACGGCGGACCTACGAGCAGTACTTC. Translation: CASSLRRTYEQYF.